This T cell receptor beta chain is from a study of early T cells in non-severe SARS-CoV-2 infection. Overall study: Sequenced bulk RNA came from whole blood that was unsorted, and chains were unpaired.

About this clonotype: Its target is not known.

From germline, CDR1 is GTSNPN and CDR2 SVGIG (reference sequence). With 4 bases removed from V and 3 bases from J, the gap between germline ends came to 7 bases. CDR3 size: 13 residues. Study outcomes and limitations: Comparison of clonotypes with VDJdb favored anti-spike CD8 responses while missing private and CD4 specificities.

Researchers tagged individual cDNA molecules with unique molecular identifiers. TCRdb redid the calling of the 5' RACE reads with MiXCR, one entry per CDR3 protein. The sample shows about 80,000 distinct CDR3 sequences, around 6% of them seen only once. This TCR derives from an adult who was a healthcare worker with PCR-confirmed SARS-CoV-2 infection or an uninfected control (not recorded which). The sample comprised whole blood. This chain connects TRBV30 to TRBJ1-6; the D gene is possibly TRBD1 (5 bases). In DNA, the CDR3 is TGTGCCTGGACCGGACACTATAATTCACCCCTCCACTTT. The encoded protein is CAWTGHYNSPLHF.